This TCR beta chain was recovered during a study of blood T cell repertoires in COVID-19. In the study overall: Researchers got acute and convalescent COVID-19 samples from the United States, Italy and Spain. PBMCs, B-cell-depleted T cells, or T cells were the source of the cDNA or gDNA that made up the material.

The V and J ends lost 10 bases and 2 bases, in that order; junction bases with no gene match: 7. This CDR3 is 15 amino acids long. CDR1 is KGHDR, CDR2 SFDVKD, per germline. Per the study methods: Reference gene primer amplification gave nucleated cell count estimates. The data were produced by immunoSEQ multiplex PCR, yet TCRdb's version contains in-frame clones alone and is incomplete. Clonal size and the V and J genes are those of that table, whereas D and trimming came from the DNA. Of about 250,000 clones detected, about four fifths appear once; the ten largest clones hold 8.9%. This sequence was found in a man older than 75 with acute or convalescent COVID-19. Sequenced: peripheral blood. V and J are TRBV24-1 and TRBJ2-2, with TRBD1 identical over 9 bases. The CDR3 reads CATAPGQGNTGELFF. The CDR3 coding sequence is TGTGCCACGGCTCCGGGACAGGGAAACACCGGGGAGCTGTTTTTT.